This T cell receptor beta chain was identified in a study of T cell clusters in autoimmune cytopenias (dated by TCRdb to the late 2010s). Some background on the complete study: TRB sequencing reached a median depth of 51,575 reads per sample and yielded a median of around 2,400 distinct TRB clonotypes per sample. The goal of the study was to determine whether autoimmune cytopenia patients have a disease-specific immune repertoire signature that could serve as a blood-based biomarker. Alongside healthy, CLL and autoimmune hepatitis controls, autoimmune cytopenia patients had their peripheral blood TRB and IGH repertoires sequenced at active disease and again during treatment follow-up. What the study reported, not specific to this receptor: In the comparison of secondary cytopenia with CLL, no cluster-lack signature showed up, apparently because the dominant lymphoma-associated repertoire masked the signature. GLIPH results suggested that primary autoimmune cytopenia patients were missing physiological T cell clusters, with about 53 clusters found only in healthy donors compared with some 15 found only in patients. TRB repertoire shifts, with less even repertoires in secondary cytopenia and CLL, mostly reflected lymphoma bias rather than autoimmunity. The T cell clusters were defined in silico only, and their functional role remained to be validated experimentally. Approximately 2.9-fold more exclusive TRB clusters were observed in healthy donors than in active autoimmune hepatitis patients, consistent with an autoimmunity-wide signature.

TRB rearrangements were amplified by multiplex PCR following a touch-down protocol, with the TRB-A and TRB-B primer pools mixed in one tube. Illumina adapters and sample indices were added to the amplicons through two consecutive PCR reactions using Phusion HS II polymerase. After gel purification with the NucleoSpin Gel and PCR Clean-up kit, the amplicons were quantified by Qubit and checked for quality on an Agilent 2100 Bioanalyzer. Sequencing of the libraries was done on an Illumina MiSeq with 600-cycle, single-indexed, paired-end runs. The source study handled its data this way. MiXCR version 2.1.12, together with the default MiXCR reference library, was used to align and assemble the TRB reads. Each unique CDR3 nucleotide sequence defined a clone, and only productive sequences with at least two reads were analysed. Alpha-parameterized diversity profiles (alpha 0 to 5), including the Shannon (alpha 1) and Simpson (alpha 2) indices, were computed with an R script to assess repertoire diversity. Combinatorial TRB VJ usage was computed with the tcR package and compared between cohorts by principal component analysis with ade4. Using GLIPH, TCRbeta CDR3s were clustered on pairs of cohorts matched for age and read depth, and a Wilcoxon test was used to compare cluster frequencies. TCRdb reprocessed the reads; each CDR3 protein sequence makes one entry, and DNA is unavailable. In this record, the V and J calls reflect TCRdb's handling and not the investigators' own analysis. The table for this sample records some 3,000 distinct CDR3 sequences. The ten largest clones represent about 40% of the sample.

TRB amplification used approximately 0.25 ug of peripheral blood genomic DNA, some 38,000 genome equivalents, per sample. Its count unrecorded, this clonotype is medium-sized (0.01 to 0.1%) by frequency. The target of this receptor is not known. CDR3 length: 16 amino acids, cysteine to phenylalanine. The DNA is unrecorded. The clonotype originates from a human donor with an autoimmune cytopenia or autoimmune hepatitis (not recorded which). The chain couples TRBV12-3 or TRBV12-4 to TRBJ1-1; checking the TCRdb D call of TRBD1 is not possible without DNA. The sequencing input was peripheral blood. For the CDR3, the sequence is CASSHGQAYMNTEAFF.